Following are 7 T cell receptor beta chains from one sample sequenced in a study of CD8+ T cells in alopecia areata. Treatment noted: oral pan-JAK inhibitor, 5-10 mg twice daily. Sequencing relied on a cDNA template that was reverse transcribed from extracted RNA. TCRdb's copy holds only in-frame clones and misses some; the assay was immunoSEQ multiplex PCR. The sample consists of over 100,000 clones, approximately 53% of them appearing once. The material was CD4+ T cells sorted from blood, obtained at week 4, from a patient treated with tofacitinib. These receptors were obtained from a human donor with alopecia areata.

The chain combines TRBV7-2 with TRBJ2-3; no reliable D call. The V end lost 5 bases, the J end lost 4 bases, and 13 bases lay between the germline ends. This CDR3 is 14 amino acids long. Germline assignment: CDR1 SGHTA and CDR2 FQGNSA. DNA for the CDR3: TGTGCCAGCAGCCCGCAGTGGGCGGCAGATACGCAGTATTTT. It yields the protein CASSPQWAADTQYF.

The V call is TRBV11-2, the J call TRBJ2-7; the D is unclear. This CDR3 spans 13 amino acids. V was shortened by 1 base and J by 1 base, with 5 bases between the two germline ends. The germline V gene has CDR1 SGHAT and CDR2 FQNNGV. The CDR3 DNA sequence: TGTGCCAGCAGCTTAGGCGGATCCTACGAGCAGTACTTC. Translated, it gives CASSLGGSYEQYF. The variable domain in full, with the rest retrieved from reference TRBV11-2 and TRBJ2-7, is EAGVAQSPRYKIIEKRQSVAFWCNPISGHATLYWYQQILGQGPKLLIQFQNNGVVDDSQLPKDRFSAERLKGVDSTLKIQPAKLEDSAVYLCASSLGGSYEQYFGPGTRLTVT.

The chain couples TRBV29-1 to TRBJ1-1; D is ambiguous. Germline V gene lookup returns CDR1 SQVTM and CDR2 ANQGSEA. Trimming removed 2 bases from V and 5 bases from J, with 15 bases in between. The length of the CDR3 is 14 residues. The CDR3 loop reads CSVESRVRGTEAFF. The CDR3, as DNA: TGCAGCGTTGAATCTCGGGTGAGAGGGACTGAAGCTTTCTTT.

The V and J genes are TRBV7-3 and TRBJ1-1, with unresolved D. CDR3 length: 13 residues. V gave up 6 bases and J gave up 5 bases, with 13 bases separating them. Germline CDR1 is SGHTA and CDR2 is FQGTGA. The CDR3 sequence is CASSPRPSTEAFF. The CDR3 coding sequence is TGTGCCAGCAGTCCTCGACCGTCGACTGAAGCTTTCTTT. The full variable domain, completed using reference TRBV7-3 and TRBJ1-1, is GAGVSQTPSNKVTEKGKYVELRCDPISGHTALYWYRQSLGQGPEFLIYFQGTGAADDSGLPNDRFFAVRPEGSVSTLKIQRTERGDSAVYLCASSPRPSTEAFFGQGTRLTVV.

This chain uses TRBV2 with TRBJ2-4, with D possibly being TRBD2 (6 bases). Germline CDR1 reads SNHLY; CDR2 reads FYNNEI. The CDR3 extends over 14 amino acids. Trimming pared 2 bases from V and 9 bases from J, leaving 14 bases between. CDR3 protein: CASSESALGGIQYF. The CDR3 nucleotides read TGTGCCAGCAGTGAATCCGCTTTGGGGGGCATTCAGTACTTC.

This clone has more than one count but fewer than ten. Other DNA sequences from this sample encode an identical CDR3 as well. CDR3 nucleotides: TGTGCCAGCAGCTTGGCGGACGAGCAGTACTTC. It specifies CASSLADEQYF. The chain uses TRBV5-6 and TRBJ2-7; D uncertain. Trimming took 0 bases from V and 5 from J, leaving 3 bases between them. In germline, CDR1 is SGHDT, CDR2 YYEEEE. There are 11 residues in the CDR3. The whole variable domain, remainder taken from reference TRBV5-6 and TRBJ2-7, is DAGVTQSPTHLIKTRGQQVTLRCSPKSGHDTVSWYQQALGQGPQFIFQYYEEEERQRGNFPDRFSGHQFPNYSSELNVNALLLGDSALYLCASSLADEQYFGPGTRLTVT.

For this clone: The junction differs from germline at one of its ends, possibly a read error. The chain is built from TRBV7-7 and TRBJ2-2; D not resolved. Germline CDR1 is SSHAT and CDR2 is FNYEAQ (reference sequence). This CDR3 comprises 13 residues. The CDR3 nucleotides read TGTGCTAGCAGCTTAAGGAACACCGGGGAGCTGTTTTTT. Translated, it gives CASSLRNTGELFF.